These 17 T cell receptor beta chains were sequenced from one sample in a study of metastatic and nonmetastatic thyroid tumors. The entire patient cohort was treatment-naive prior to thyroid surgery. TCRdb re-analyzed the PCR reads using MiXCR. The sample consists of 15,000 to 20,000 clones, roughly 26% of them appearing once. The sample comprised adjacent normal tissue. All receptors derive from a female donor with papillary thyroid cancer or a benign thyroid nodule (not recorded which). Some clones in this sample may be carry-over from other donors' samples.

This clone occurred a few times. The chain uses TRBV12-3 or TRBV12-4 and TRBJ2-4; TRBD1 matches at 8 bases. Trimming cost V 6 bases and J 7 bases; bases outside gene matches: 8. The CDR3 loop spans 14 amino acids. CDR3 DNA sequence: TGTGCCAGCAGCCAGAATACAGGGGGGAACATTCAGTACTTC. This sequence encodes CASSQNTGGNIQYF.

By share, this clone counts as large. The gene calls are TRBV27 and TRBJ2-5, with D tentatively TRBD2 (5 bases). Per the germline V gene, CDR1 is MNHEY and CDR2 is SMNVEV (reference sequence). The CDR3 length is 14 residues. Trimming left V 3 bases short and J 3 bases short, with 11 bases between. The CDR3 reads CASSFTGSKETQYF. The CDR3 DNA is TGTGCCAGCAGTTTTACGGGGAGCAAAGAGACCCAGTACTTC.

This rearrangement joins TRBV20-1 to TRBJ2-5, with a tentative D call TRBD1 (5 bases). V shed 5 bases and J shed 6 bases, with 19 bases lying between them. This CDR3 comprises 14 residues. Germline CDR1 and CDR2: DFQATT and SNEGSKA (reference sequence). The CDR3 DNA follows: TGCAGTGCTTATGACGTCGCAGGGCTCCAGACCCAGTACTTC. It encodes CSAYDVAGLQTQYF.

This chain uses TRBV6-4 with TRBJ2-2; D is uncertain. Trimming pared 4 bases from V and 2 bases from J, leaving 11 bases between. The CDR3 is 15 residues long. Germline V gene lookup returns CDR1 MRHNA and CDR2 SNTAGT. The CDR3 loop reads CASSVTGLNTGELFF. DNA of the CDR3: TGTGCCAGCAGTGTGACTGGCCTAAACACCGGGGAGCTGTTTTTT.

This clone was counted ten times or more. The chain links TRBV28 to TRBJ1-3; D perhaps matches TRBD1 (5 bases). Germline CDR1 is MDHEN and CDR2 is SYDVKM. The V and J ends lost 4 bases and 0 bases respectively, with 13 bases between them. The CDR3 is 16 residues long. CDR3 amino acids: CASSSPGLHSGNTIYF. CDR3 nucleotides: TGTGCCAGCAGTTCGCCGGGACTCCACTCTGGAAACACCATATATTTT.

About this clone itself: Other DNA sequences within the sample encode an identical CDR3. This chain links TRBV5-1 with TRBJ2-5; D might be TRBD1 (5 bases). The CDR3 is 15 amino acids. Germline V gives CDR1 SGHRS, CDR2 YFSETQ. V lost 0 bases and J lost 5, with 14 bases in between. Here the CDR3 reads CASSLAMAGKETQYF. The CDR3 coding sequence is TGCGCCAGCAGCTTGGCCATGGCAGGGAAGGAGACCCAGTACTTC.

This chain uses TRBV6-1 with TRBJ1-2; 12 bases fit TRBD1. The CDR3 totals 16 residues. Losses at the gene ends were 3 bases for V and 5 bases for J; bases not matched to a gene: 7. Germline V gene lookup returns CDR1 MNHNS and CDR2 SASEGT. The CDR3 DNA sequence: TGTGCCAGCAGTGATGTTAGGGGACAGGGGGCGTATGGCTACACCTTC. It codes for CASSDVRGQGAYGYTF.

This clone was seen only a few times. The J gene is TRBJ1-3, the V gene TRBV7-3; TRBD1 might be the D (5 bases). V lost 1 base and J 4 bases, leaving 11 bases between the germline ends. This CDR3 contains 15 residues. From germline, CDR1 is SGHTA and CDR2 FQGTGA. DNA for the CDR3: TGTGCCAGCAGCTTAAACGGGGGGTACGGAAACACCATATATTTT. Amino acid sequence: CASSLNGGYGNTIYF.

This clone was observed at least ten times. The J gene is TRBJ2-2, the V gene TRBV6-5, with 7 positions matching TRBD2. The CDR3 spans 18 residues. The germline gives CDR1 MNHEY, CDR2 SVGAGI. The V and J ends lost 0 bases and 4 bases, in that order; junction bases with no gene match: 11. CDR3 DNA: TGTGCCAGCAGTTACTCGGGAGGGTTTGAGGCTAGCACCGGGGAGCTGTTTTTT. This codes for CASSYSGGFEASTGELFF.

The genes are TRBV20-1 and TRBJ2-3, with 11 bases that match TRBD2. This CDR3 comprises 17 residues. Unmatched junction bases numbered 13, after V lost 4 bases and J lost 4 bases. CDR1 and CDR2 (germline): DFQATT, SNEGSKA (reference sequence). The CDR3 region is CSATTTSGAGVADTQYF. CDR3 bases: TGCAGTGCTACCACGACTAGCGGGGCGGGTGTAGCAGATACGCAGTATTTT.

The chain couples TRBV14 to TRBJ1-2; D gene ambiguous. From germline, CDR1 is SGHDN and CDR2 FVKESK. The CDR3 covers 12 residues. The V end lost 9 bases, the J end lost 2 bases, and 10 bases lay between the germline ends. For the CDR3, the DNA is TGTGCCAGTGGGCTCAGGAACTATGGCTACACCTTC. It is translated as CASGLRNYGYTF. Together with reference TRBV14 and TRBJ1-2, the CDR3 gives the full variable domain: EAGVTQFPSHSVIEKGQTVTLRCDPISGHDNLYWYRRVMGKEIKFLLHFVKESKQDESGMPNNRFLAERTGGTYSTLKVQPAELEDSGVYFCASGLRNYGYTFGSGTRLTVV.

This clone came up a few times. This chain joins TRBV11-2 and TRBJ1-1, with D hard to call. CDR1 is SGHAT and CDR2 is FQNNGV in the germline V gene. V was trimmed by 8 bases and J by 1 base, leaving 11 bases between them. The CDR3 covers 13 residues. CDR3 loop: CASARTENTEAFF. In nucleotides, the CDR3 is TGTGCCAGCGCTCGGACGGAGAACACTGAAGCTTTCTTT.

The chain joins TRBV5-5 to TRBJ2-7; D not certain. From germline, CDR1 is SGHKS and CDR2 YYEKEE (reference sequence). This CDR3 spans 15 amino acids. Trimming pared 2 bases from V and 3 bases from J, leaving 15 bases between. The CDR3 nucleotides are TGTGCCAGCAGCTTCTCGGGTTACCCCCTCTACGAGCAGTACTTC. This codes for CASSFSGYPLYEQYF.

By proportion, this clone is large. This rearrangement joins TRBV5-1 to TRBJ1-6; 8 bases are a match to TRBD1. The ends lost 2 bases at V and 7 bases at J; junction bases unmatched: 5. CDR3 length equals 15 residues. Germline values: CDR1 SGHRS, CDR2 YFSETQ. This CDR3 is CASSFSGGENSPLHF. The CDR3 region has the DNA TGCGCCAGCAGCTTCTCAGGGGGCGAAAATTCACCCCTCCACTTT. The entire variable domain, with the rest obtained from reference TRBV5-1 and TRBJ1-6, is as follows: KAGVTQTPRYLIKTRGQQVTLSCSPISGHRSVSWYQQTPGQGLQFLFEYFSETQRNKGNFPGRFSGRQFSNSRSEMNVSTLELGDSALYLCASSFSGGENSPLHFGNGTRLTVT.

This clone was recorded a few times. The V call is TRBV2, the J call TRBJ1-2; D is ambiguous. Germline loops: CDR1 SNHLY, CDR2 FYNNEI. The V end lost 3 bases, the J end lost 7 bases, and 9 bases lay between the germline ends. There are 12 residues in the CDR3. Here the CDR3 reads CASSDTPGGYTF. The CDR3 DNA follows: TGTGCCAGCAGTGACACGCCAGGTGGCTACACCTTC. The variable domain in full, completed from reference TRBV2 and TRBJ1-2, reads EPEVTQTPSHQVTQMGQEVILRCVPISNHLYFYWYRQILGQKVEFLVSFYNNEISEKSEIFDDQFSVERPDGSNFTLKIRSTKLEDSAMYFCASSDTPGGYTFGSGTRLTVV.

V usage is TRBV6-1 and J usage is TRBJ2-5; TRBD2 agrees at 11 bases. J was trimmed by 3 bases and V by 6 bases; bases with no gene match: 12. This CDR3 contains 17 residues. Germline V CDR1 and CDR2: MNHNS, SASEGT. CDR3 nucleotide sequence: TGTGCCAGCAGAGAAACTGTCCCGGGACTAGCGGAAGAGACCCAGTACTTC. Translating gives CASRETVPGLAEETQYF.

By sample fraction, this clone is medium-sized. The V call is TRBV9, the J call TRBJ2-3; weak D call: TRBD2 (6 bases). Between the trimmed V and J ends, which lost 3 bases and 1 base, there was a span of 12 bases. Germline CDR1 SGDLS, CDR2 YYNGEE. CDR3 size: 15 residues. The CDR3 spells CASSGRGSRTDTQYF. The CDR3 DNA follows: TGTGCCAGCAGCGGTCGGGGGTCTCGCACAGATACGCAGTATTTT.